The 9 T cell receptor beta chains given below trace back to one sample, sequenced in a study of STAT5B mutations in CD4+ large granular lymphocyte leukemia. Assay used: immunoSEQ multiplex PCR; TCRdb lists only in-frame clones, some missing. Here the sample spans about 30,000 clones, 78% being singletons. The material sequenced was CD4+ T cells from blood buffy coats. The source is a human donor in good health.

V and J are TRBV5-1 and TRBJ2-3, with 8 bases lining up with TRBD2. Germline CDR1 and CDR2: SGHRS and YFSETQ. There are 15 residues in the CDR3. The V and J ends lost 0 bases and 3 bases, in that order; junction bases with no gene match: 3. CDR3 protein: CASSLAGGPTDTQYF. CDR3 bases: TGCGCCAGCAGCTTGGCGGGGGGGCCAACAGATACGCAGTATTTT.

The chain is built from TRBV10-3 and TRBJ1-1, with D maybe TRBD1 (6 bases). Deletions cut 10 bases from V and 6 bases from J, with 18 bases between. The germline gives CDR1 ENHRY, CDR2 SYGVKD. CDR3 size: 13 residues. This CDR3 reads CATNEGGRSEAFF. Written as DNA, the CDR3 is TGTGCCACCAACGAAGGGGGACGGTCTGAAGCTTTCTTT.

The chain employs TRBV10-1 and TRBJ2-3; D possibly matches TRBD1 or TRBD2 (5 bases each). Germline V CDR1 and CDR2: WNHNN, SYGVQD (reference sequence). Trimming took off 5 bases at V and 2 bases at J, with 23 bases between the two ends. This CDR3 region has 18 residues. The CDR3 reads CASSSPRLGALPTDTQYF. The DNA for the CDR3 is TGCGCCAGCAGTTCACCGCGCCTCGGGGCCCTCCCCACAGATACGCAGTATTTT.

The J gene is TRBJ2-1, the V gene TRBV19; tentatively, D is TRBD2 (5 bases). The CDR3 has 16 amino acids. Germline-derived CDR1 and CDR2 are LNHDA and SQIVND (reference sequence). Trimming pared 5 bases from V and 6 bases from J, leaving 20 bases between. This chain's CDR3 is CASSPRPSAGFNEQFF. Written as DNA, the CDR3 is TGTGCCAGTAGTCCCCGCCCGTCGGCGGGTTTCAATGAGCAGTTCTTC. The variable domain in full, with the rest retrieved from reference TRBV19 and TRBJ2-1, is DGGITQSPKYLFRKEGQNVTLSCEQNLNHDAMYWYRQDPGQGLRLIYYSQIVNDFQKGDIAEGYSVSREKKESFPLTVTSAQKNPTAFYLCASSPRPSAGFNEQFFGPGTRLTVL.

This chain links TRBV19 with TRBJ1-5; TRBD1 agrees at 10 bases. The CDR3 is 16 residues long. V lost 5 bases, J lost 1 base, and 5 bases stayed unmatched. The germline CDR1 and CDR2 sequences are LNHDA and SQIVND (reference sequence). The CDR3 here is CASSWTGGRSNQPQHF. In nucleotides, the CDR3 is TGTGCCAGTAGTTGGACAGGGGGTCGGAGCAATCAGCCCCAGCATTTT. The whole variable domain, filled in from reference TRBV19 and TRBJ1-5, reads DGGITQSPKYLFRKEGQNVTLSCEQNLNHDAMYWYRQDPGQGLRLIYYSQIVNDFQKGDIAEGYSVSREKKESFPLTVTSAQKNPTAFYLCASSWTGGRSNQPQHFGDGTRLSIL.

The chain recombines TRBV4-3 with TRBJ1-4, with a tentative D call TRBD1 (5 bases). Trimming took off 0 bases at V and 10 bases at J, with 15 bases between the two ends. The CDR3 has 15 amino acids. CDR1 and CDR2 from the germline V gene are LGHNA and YSLEER. CDR3 coding DNA: TGCGCCAGCAGCCAAGATCTCACCCGCGGGGGAAAACTGTTTTTT. This sequence encodes CASSQDLTRGGKLFF.

This sequence joins TRBV29-1 and TRBJ2-1; a possible D gene is TRBD2 (6 bases). V lost 3 bases and J lost 8, with 8 bases in between. CDR1 is SQVTM and CDR2 is ANQGSEA in the germline V gene. The CDR3 length is 11 residues. The CDR3: CSVDWGDEQFF. The CDR3 region has the DNA TGCAGCGTTGACTGGGGGGATGAGCAGTTCTTC.

This chain connects TRBV7-8 to TRBJ2-5; tentatively, D is TRBD2 (8 bases). Germline CDR1 reads SGHVS; CDR2 reads FQNEAQ. The CDR3 is 15 residues long. V was shortened by 6 bases and J by 5 bases, with 19 bases between the two germline ends. The CDR3 DNA reads TGTGCCAGCAGTCAACGGGAGGGGGCGCAGGAGACCCAGTACTTC. This encodes CASSQREGAQETQYF. The full variable domain, in which reference TRBV7-8 and TRBJ2-5 provide the parts outside the CDR3, is GAGVSQSPRYKVAKRGQDVALRCDPISGHVSLFWYQQALGQGPEFLTYFQNEAQLDKSGLPSDRFFAERPEGSVSTLKIQRTQQEDSAVYLCASSQREGAQETQYFGPGTRLLVL.

The chain combines TRBV5-1 with TRBJ1-1, with a tentative D call TRBD1 (6 bases). The CDR3 runs to 13 residues. Trimming pared 0 bases from V and 8 bases from J, leaving 11 bases between. Germline V lookup: CDR1 SGHRS, CDR2 YFSETQ. The CDR3 region has the DNA TGCGCCAGCAGCTTGGAAGGAGGGACAGAAGCTTTCTTT. Its protein is CASSLEGGTEAFF. Based on the CDR3 plus reference TRBV5-1 and TRBJ1-1, the full variable domain is KAGVTQTPRYLIKTRGQQVTLSCSPISGHRSVSWYQQTPGQGLQFLFEYFSETQRNKGNFPGRFSGRQFSNSRSEMNVSTLELGDSALYLCASSLEGGTEAFFGQGTRLTVV.